One sample yielded the 30 T cell receptor beta chains listed below, sequenced in a study of T cell repertoires in cytomegalovirus infection. TCRdb re-called the reads with MiXCR, one entry per CDR3 protein. The sample shows about 920,000 distinct CDR3 sequences, approximately 31% of them seen only once. These receptors' targets are unknown. Here the sequenced sample was cultured CD8+ T cells from PBMCs, taken from culture after CMV antigen stimulation. The receptor set was obtained from a human donor in good health (CMV status not recorded). Some clones in this sample may be carry-over from other donors' samples.

The gene calls are TRBV12-3 or TRBV12-4 and TRBJ1-2; perhaps TRBD1 as D (6 bases). The CDR3 sequence is 14 residues long. Trimming stripped 5 bases from V and 4 bases from J, with 14 bases between. For the CDR3, the DNA is TGTGCCAGCAGTGCCGGGACACAACTCTATGGCTACACCTTC. Encoded protein: CASSAGTQLYGYTF.

With respect to this clonotype: Because the CDR3 is missing its conserved closing phenylalanine or tryptophan, this is likely a read error. The rearrangement joins TRBV27 to TRBJ2-1, with 9 bases matching TRBD2. Germline V gene sequence: CDR1 MNHEY, CDR2 SMNVEV (reference sequence). This CDR3 has 15 amino acids. With 2 bases clipped from V and 7 bases from J, the junction kept 6 bases outside the gene matches. Written as DNA, the CDR3 is TGTGCCAGCAGTTTAGGGACTAGCTCCCAAAATGAGCAGTTCTCC. Amino acids: CASSLGTSSQNEQFS.

This clonotype was counted a few times. The CDR3 nucleotides read TGTGCCAGCACCTTCACTCGAATGCGGGCAGGGGATCAGCCCCAGCATTTT. It codes for CASTFTRMRAGDQPQHF. This chain uses TRBV28 with TRBJ1-5, with a possible D match to TRBD1 (6 bases). From germline, CDR1 is MDHEN and CDR2 SYDVKM. Trimming removed 7 bases at V and 5 bases at J, with 24 bases between. The CDR3 is made up of 17 amino acids. Looking up the rest from reference TRBV28 and TRBJ1-5 gives the full variable domain: DVKVTQSSRYLVKRTGEKVFLECVQDMDHENMFWYRQDPGLGLRLIYFSYDVKMKEKGDIPEGYSVSREKKERFSLILESASTNQTSMYLCASTFTRMRAGDQPQHFGDGTRLSIL.

This clonotype was recorded many times. The rearrangement joins TRBV12-3 or TRBV12-4 to TRBJ2-1, with D perhaps TRBD1 (5 bases). V was clipped by 0 bases and J by 3 bases, with 9 bases between them. The CDR3 is made up of 15 amino acids. CDR3 sequence: CASSLASQGYNEQFF. CDR3 bases: TGTGCCAGCAGTTTAGCGTCTCAGGGCTACAATGAGCAGTTCTTC.

The chain uses TRBV28 and TRBJ2-7; TRBD1 matches 7 bases. The CDR3 is 15 residues long. V was clipped by 6 bases and J by 0 bases; unmatched bases: 8. Germline values: CDR1 MDHEN, CDR2 SYDVKM. This CDR3 is CASRDRDTSSYEQYV. The DNA of the CDR3 is TGTGCCAGCAGAGACAGGGACACGAGCTCCTACGAGCAGTACGTC.

This clonotype has a handful of counts. The V call is TRBV27, the J call TRBJ2-1, with D possibly matching TRBD2 (6 bases). The CDR3 is made up of 16 amino acids. The V end was cut by 6 bases, the J end by 1 base, with 16 bases between. Germline V gives CDR1 MNHEY, CDR2 SMNVEV (reference sequence). CDR3 bases: TGTGCCAGCAGGAGAGGCGGCGGGATTTCCTACAATGAGCAGTTCTTC. This encodes CASRRGGGISYNEQFF.

The rearrangement joins TRBV29-1 to TRBJ2-1; D remains ambiguous. The length of the CDR3 is 12 residues. The V and J ends lost 7 bases and 9 bases respectively, with 16 bases between them. CDR1 SQVTM and CDR2 ANQGSEA come from the germline V gene. The CDR3 spells CSAFTGVGEQFF. Here the CDR3 DNA reads TGCAGCGCCTTCACTGGGGTGGGTGAGCAGTTCTTC.

In its sample, this clonotype was seen a few times. The V call is TRBV12-3 or TRBV12-4, the J call TRBJ1-6; D is unresolved. The V end lost 3 bases, the J end lost 1 base, and 7 bases lay between the germline ends. The length of the CDR3 is 15 residues. The CDR3 DNA is TGTGCCAGCAGTTTTGGCCGTTCCTATAATTCACCCCTCCACTTT. The encoded protein is CASSFGRSYNSPLHF.

This clonotype was counted a few times. The genes are TRBV4-3 and TRBJ1-2; the D gene is possibly TRBD1 (5 bases). The CDR3 loop spans 14 amino acids. The V gene lost 1 base and the J gene lost 7 bases, with 13 bases spanning the gap. The germline V gene encodes CDR1 LGHNA and CDR2 YSLEER. In DNA, the CDR3 is TGCGCCAGCAGCCAAGGGGACGGCCTCCTTGGCTACACCTTC. Encoded protein: CASSQGDGLLGYTF.

The rearrangement links TRBV9 to TRBJ1-2; D is uncertain. The CDR3 is 14 residues long. Germline lookup yields CDR1 SGDLS and CDR2 YYNGEE. Between the trimmed V and J ends, which lost 6 bases and 2 bases, there was a span of 14 bases. CDR3 loop: CASNPDGINYGYTF. CDR3 DNA sequence: TGTGCCAGCAACCCGGACGGGATAAACTATGGCTACACCTTC.

This clonotype was found a few times. The chain links TRBV5-6 to TRBJ2-2, with D tentatively TRBD1 (6 bases). Germline V gene lookup returns CDR1 SGHDT and CDR2 YYEEEE. V lost 0 bases and J 3 bases, leaving 6 bases between the germline ends. The CDR3 spans 14 residues. CDR3 amino acids: CASSLDRDTGELFF. CDR3 nucleotides: TGTGCCAGCAGCTTGGACAGGGACACCGGGGAGCTGTTTTTT.

V usage is TRBV4-2 and J usage is TRBJ2-1; D is ambiguous. This CDR3 is 13 amino acids long. V lost 5 bases, J lost 8 bases, and 13 bases lay in between. Germline assignment: CDR1 LGHNA and CDR2 YNFKEQ. The CDR3 loop is CASSGMLGDEQFF. CDR3 nucleotide sequence: TGTGCCAGCAGCGGCATGCTAGGCGATGAGCAGTTCTTC.

This clonotype has just a few counts. This sequence joins TRBV12-3 or TRBV12-4 and TRBJ1-1, with a possible D match to TRBD1 (5 bases). This CDR3 region has 14 residues. With 2 bases removed from V and 3 bases from J, the gap between germline ends came to 10 bases. The DNA of the CDR3 is TGTGCCAGCAGTTTATGGGGGGTGGACACTGAAGCTTTCTTT. Translated: CASSLWGVDTEAFF.

The J gene is TRBJ1-4, the V gene TRBV7-8, with D tentatively TRBD1 (6 bases). Trimming pared 1 base from V and 7 bases from J, leaving 16 bases between. The CDR3 extends over 16 amino acids. Germline values: CDR1 SGHVS, CDR2 FQNEAQ. The CDR3 region is CASSLEAGDLGEKLFF. Here the CDR3 DNA reads TGTGCCAGCAGCTTAGAGGCAGGGGATTTGGGTGAAAAACTGTTTTTT.

CDR3 DNA sequence: TGTGCCAGCAGTTTCGCCCGGGAAGGGCTATCCCACGAGCAGTACGTC. Encoded protein: CASSFAREGLSHEQYV. This rearrangement joins TRBV28 to TRBJ2-7; D possibly corresponds to TRBD2 (5 bases). Trimming took 3 bases from V and 5 from J, leaving 20 bases between them. The CDR3 covers 16 residues. Germline V gives CDR1 MDHEN, CDR2 SYDVKM.

This clonotype was detected ten times or more. The gene calls are TRBV7-2 and TRBJ2-6; possible D gene TRBD1, 5 bases. Germline CDR1 reads SGHTA; CDR2 reads FQGNSA. The CDR3 loop spans 14 amino acids. V was trimmed by 10 bases and J by 4 bases, leaving 14 bases between them. CDR3 in amino acids: CATSQGTGANVLTF. In nucleotides, the CDR3 is TGTGCCACTTCCCAGGGAACCGGGGCCAACGTCCTGACTTTC.

The chain uses TRBV20-1 and TRBJ2-1; 7 bases align to TRBD1. After removal of 2 bases from V and 3 bases from J, the junction contained 4 bases not matched to a gene. This CDR3 contains 14 residues. From germline, CDR1 is DFQATT and CDR2 SNEGSKA (reference sequence). The CDR3 bases are TGCAGTGCTAGAACCGGGACAGTCTACAATGAGCAGTTCTTC. Translating gives CSARTGTVYNEQFF.

This sequence joins TRBV29-1 and TRBJ2-1; D gene unclear. Germline lookup yields CDR1 SQVTM and CDR2 ANQGSEA. The V gene lost 3 bases and the J gene lost 4 bases, with 10 bases spanning the gap. The length of the CDR3 is 13 residues. CDR3 sequence: CSVDFSTYNEQFF. For the CDR3, the DNA is TGCAGCGTTGATTTTTCGACTTACAATGAGCAGTTCTTC.

This clonotype was seen only a few times. The chain couples TRBV6-1 to TRBJ1-2, with D uncertain. V lost 6 bases, J lost 8 bases, and 19 bases lay in between. Germline V CDR1 and CDR2: MNHNS, SASEGT. The length of the CDR3 is 14 residues. The CDR3 coding sequence is TGTGCCAGCAGCGATCTCCCCGGGAGGGAAGGCTACACCTTC. Translation gives CASSDLPGREGYTF.

V is TRBV4-1 and J is TRBJ1-5, with D unresolved. The CDR3 has 14 amino acids. Trimming pared 0 bases from V and 4 bases from J, leaving 7 bases between. Per the germline V gene, CDR1 is MGHRA and CDR2 is YSYEKL. The DNA of the CDR3 is TGCGCCAGCAGCCAAGAGGCAGAGAATCAGCCCCAGCATTTT. Its translation is CASSQEAENQPQHF.

This clonotype was picked up a small number of times. The chain joins TRBV27 to TRBJ2-7; TRBD1 or TRBD2 may be the D gene (5 bases each). The V and J ends lost 2 bases and 7 bases respectively, with 12 bases between them. The germline CDR1 and CDR2 sequences are MNHEY and SMNVEV (reference sequence). The CDR3 extends over 13 amino acids. The DNA of the CDR3 is TGTGCCAGCAGTTTAGCCCCCTGGGGGGAGCAGTACTTC. Translated: CASSLAPWGEQYF.

Note on this clonotype: A much larger clone differs by one base, so this may be a read error. The chain recombines TRBV7-9 with TRBJ2-7; TRBD1 is a possible D gene (6 bases). CDR3 length equals 14 residues. From germline, CDR1 is SEHNR and CDR2 FQNEAQ (reference sequence). This chain's CDR3 is CTSSLPGVAYEQYF. CDR3 coding DNA: TGTACCAGCAGCTTACCAGGGGTAGCCTACGAGCAGTACTTC.

This clonotype has a handful of counts. The rearrangement links TRBV5-6 to TRBJ2-7; D not resolved. CDR1 and CDR2 (germline): SGHDT, YYEEEE. The CDR3 contains 14 residues. V gave up 2 bases and J gave up 3 bases, with 12 bases separating them. The CDR3 reads CASSLGNRLYEQYV. CDR3 bases: TGTGCCAGCAGCTTAGGCAACAGACTCTACGAGCAGTACGTC.

The CDR3 region has the DNA TGTGCCAGCAGCCACGGGCCCCCCGGGACAGGACGAATCAATGAGCAGTTCTTC. It translates to CASSHGPPGTGRINEQFF. The V and J genes are TRBV14 and TRBJ2-1; TRBD1 aligns across 8 bases. The CDR3 consists of 18 residues. Trimming cost V 3 bases and J 6 bases; bases outside gene matches: 16. Germline assignment: CDR1 SGHDN and CDR2 FVKESK.

This clonotype was seen more than once but under ten times. The V gene is TRBV6-5, the J gene TRBJ2-1; 10 bases map to TRBD2. V shed 0 bases and J 5 bases; nucleotides not matched to a gene: 10. The germline V gene encodes CDR1 MNHEY and CDR2 SVGAGI. The CDR3 sequence is 18 residues long. The CDR3 DNA is TGTGCCAGCAGTTACTCCTACTCTAGCGGGGGATTCGACAATGAGCAGTTCTTC. Translated: CASSYSYSSGGFDNEQFF.

The chain links TRBV5-6 to TRBJ2-2; tentative D call: TRBD1 (6 bases). The CDR3 loop spans 16 amino acids. The germline V gene encodes CDR1 SGHDT and CDR2 YYEEEE. V was pared by 4 bases and J by 3 bases, with 16 bases between. CDR3 amino acids: CASSLTRDTDTGELFF. The CDR3 DNA is TGTGCCAGCAGCCTAACCCGGGACACAGACACCGGGGAGCTGTTTTTT.

The chain couples TRBV6-2 or TRBV6-3 to TRBJ2-3; 8 nucleotides line up with TRBD1. V was clipped by 6 bases and J by 3 bases; unmatched bases: 5. The CDR3 consists of 14 residues. CDR1 MNHEY and CDR2 SVGEGT come from the germline V gene. CDR3 region: CASSGQGETDTQYF. CDR3 DNA: TGTGCCAGCAGCGGACAGGGTGAGACAGATACGCAGTATTTT.

The V and J genes are TRBV5-1 and TRBJ1-2; 7 bases match TRBD1. This CDR3 region has 16 residues. Germline V lookup: CDR1 SGHRS, CDR2 YFSETQ. The V and J ends lost 4 bases and 1 base, in that order; junction bases with no gene match: 10. The CDR3 region is CASSVRQGDLNYGYTF. The DNA of the CDR3 is TGCGCCAGCAGCGTTCGACAGGGCGACCTTAACTATGGCTACACCTTC.

About this clonotype: The junction differs from germline at one of its ends, possibly a read error. The chain combines TRBV4-1 with TRBJ1-2; TRBD1 aligns across 9 bases. The CDR3 extends over 15 amino acids. From germline, CDR1 is MGHRA and CDR2 YSYEKL. CDR3 coding DNA: TGCACCAGCAGCCAAGTGATTTGGACAGGGGATGGCTACACCTTC. Protein: CTSSQVIWTGDGYTF.

V usage is TRBV5-1 and J usage is TRBJ2-3; D is ambiguous. Germline loops: CDR1 SGHRS, CDR2 YFSETQ. V lost 2 bases to trimming and J lost 1 base, with 11 bases between them. This CDR3 is 15 amino acids long. CDR3 sequence (DNA): TGCGCCAGCAGCTTTGAAATAGCCGGCACAGATACGCAGTATTTT. It codes for CASSFEIAGTDTQYF.